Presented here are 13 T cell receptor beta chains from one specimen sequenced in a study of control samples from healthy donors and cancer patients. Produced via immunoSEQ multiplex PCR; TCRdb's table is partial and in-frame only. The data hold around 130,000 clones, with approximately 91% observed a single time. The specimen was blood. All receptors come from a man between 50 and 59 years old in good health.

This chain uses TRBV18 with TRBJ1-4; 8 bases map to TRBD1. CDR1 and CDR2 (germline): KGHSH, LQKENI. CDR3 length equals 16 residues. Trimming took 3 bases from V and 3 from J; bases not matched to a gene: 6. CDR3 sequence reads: CASSPELQGANEKLFF. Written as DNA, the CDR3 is TGTGCCAGCTCACCCGAATTACAGGGGGCTAATGAAAAACTGTTTTTT. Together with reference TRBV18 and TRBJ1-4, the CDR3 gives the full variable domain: NAGVMQNPRHLVRRRGQEARLRCSPMKGHSHVYWYRQLPEEGLKFMVYLQKENIIDESGMPKERFSAEFPKEGPSILRIQQVVRGDSAAYFCASSPELQGANEKLFFGSGTQLSVL.

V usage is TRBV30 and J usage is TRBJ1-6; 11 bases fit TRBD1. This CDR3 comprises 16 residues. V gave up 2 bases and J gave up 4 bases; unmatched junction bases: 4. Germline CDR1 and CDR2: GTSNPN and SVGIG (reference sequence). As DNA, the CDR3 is TGTGCCTGGAGTCGGACAGGGGGCTATTATAATTCACCCCTCCACTTT. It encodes CAWSRTGGYYNSPLHF. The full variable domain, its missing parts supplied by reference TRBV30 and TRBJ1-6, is SQTIHQWPATLVQPVGSPLSLECTVEGTSNPNLYWYRQAAGRGLQLLFYSVGIGQISSEVPQNLSASRPQDRQFILSSKKLLLSDSGFYLCAWSRTGGYYNSPLHFGNGTRLTVT.

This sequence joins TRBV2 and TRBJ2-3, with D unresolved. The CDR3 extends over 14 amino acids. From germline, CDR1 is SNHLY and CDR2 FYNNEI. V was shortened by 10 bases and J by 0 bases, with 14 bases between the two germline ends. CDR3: CATPSGSSTDTQYF. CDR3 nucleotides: TGTGCCACCCCCTCAGGATCCAGCACAGATACGCAGTATTTT.

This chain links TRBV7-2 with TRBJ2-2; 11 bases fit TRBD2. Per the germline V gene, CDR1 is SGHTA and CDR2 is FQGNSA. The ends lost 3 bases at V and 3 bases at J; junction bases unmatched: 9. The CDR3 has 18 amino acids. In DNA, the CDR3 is TGTGCCAGCAGCTTTACTAGCGGGGGAGGATCTTACACCGGGGAGCTGTTTTTT. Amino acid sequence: CASSFTSGGGSYTGELFF.

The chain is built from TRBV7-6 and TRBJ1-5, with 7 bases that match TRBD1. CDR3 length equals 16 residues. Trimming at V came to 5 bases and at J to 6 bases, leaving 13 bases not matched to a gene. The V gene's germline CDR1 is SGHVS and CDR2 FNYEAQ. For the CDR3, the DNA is TGTGCCAGCAGCCCTGAGGGGGACAGCTGGGGTCAGCCCCAGCATTTT. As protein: CASSPEGDSWGQPQHF.

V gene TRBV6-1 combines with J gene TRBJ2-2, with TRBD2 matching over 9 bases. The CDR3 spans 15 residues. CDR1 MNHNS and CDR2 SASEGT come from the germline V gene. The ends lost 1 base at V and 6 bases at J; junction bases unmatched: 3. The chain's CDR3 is CASSEGSSGAGELFF. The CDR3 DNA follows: TGTGCCAGCAGTGAAGGATCTAGCGGGGCCGGGGAGCTGTTTTTT.

The CDR3 reads CASSLRHEQYF. The CDR3 DNA sequence: TGCGCCAGCAGCTTACGGCACGAGCAGTACTTC. The J gene is TRBJ2-7, the V gene TRBV5-1; no firm D call. Germline V lookup: CDR1 SGHRS, CDR2 YFSETQ. The V and J ends lost 2 bases and 5 bases respectively, with 5 bases between them. The length of the CDR3 is 11 residues.

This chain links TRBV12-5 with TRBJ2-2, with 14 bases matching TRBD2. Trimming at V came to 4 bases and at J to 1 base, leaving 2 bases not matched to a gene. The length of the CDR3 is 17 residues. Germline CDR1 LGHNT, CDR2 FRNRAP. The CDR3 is CASGSGTSGRNTGELFF. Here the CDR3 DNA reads TGTGCTAGTGGTTCGGGGACTAGCGGGAGGAACACCGGGGAGCTGTTTTTT.

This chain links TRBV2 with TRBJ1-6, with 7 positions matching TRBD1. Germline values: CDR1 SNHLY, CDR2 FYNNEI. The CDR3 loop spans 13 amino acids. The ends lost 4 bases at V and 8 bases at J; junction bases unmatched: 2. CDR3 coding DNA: TGTGCCAGCAGTGCGCAGGGGGATTCACCCCTCCACTTT. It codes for CASSAQGDSPLHF.

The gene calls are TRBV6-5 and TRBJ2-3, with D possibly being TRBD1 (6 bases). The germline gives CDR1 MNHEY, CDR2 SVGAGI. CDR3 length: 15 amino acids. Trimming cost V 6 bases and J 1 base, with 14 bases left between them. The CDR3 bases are TGTGCCAGCAGGGACGGGACACTAGGCACAGATACGCAGTATTTT. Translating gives CASRDGTLGTDTQYF.

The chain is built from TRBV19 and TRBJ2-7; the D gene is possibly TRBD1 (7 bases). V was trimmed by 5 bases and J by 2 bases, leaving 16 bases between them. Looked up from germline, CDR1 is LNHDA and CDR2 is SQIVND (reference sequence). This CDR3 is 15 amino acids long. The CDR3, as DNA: TGTGCCAGTAGTTCCCCCGGGGGACAGCCCTACGAGCAGTACTTC. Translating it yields CASSSPGGQPYEQYF.

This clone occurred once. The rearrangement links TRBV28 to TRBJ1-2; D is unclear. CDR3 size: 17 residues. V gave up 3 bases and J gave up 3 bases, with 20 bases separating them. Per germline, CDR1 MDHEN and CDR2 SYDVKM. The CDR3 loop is CASSFPGSDPPYYGYTF. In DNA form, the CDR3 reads TGTGCCAGCAGTTTTCCTGGCTCAGACCCACCTTACTATGGCTACACCTTC.

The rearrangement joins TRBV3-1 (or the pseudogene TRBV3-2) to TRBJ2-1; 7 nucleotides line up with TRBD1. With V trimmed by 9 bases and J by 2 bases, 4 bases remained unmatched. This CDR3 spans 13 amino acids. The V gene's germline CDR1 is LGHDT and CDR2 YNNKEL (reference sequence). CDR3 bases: TGTGCCAGTCGACAGGGCCCCTACAATGAGCAGTTCTTC. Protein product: CASRQGPYNEQFF.